This TCR beta chain was captured in a study of a mutant IDH1 vaccine in newly diagnosed glioma. The sample's time point: week 5, during vaccination. The vaccine gave 300 ug of a 20-mer mutant IDH1 peptide subcutaneously per dose. V shed 1 base and J shed 2 bases, with 12 bases lying between them. Germline CDR1 reads WNHNN; CDR2 reads SYGVQD (reference sequence). The CDR3 is made up of 15 amino acids. Method: immunoSEQ multiplex PCR; TCRdb's copy keeps in-frame clones and lacks some. The repertoire holds roughly 54,000 clones, with approximately 80% as singletons. Points on this clone: Its target is unknown.

The sample was PBMCs, taken from a glioma patient whose treatment included an IDH1 peptide vaccine. V and J are TRBV10-1 and TRBJ2-7, with D uncertain. This sequence was found in a man aged 25 to 40 with glioma. The CDR3 region is CASSEFPEWTYEQYF. CDR3 DNA sequence: TGCGCCAGCAGTGAGTTTCCGGAATGGACCTACGAGCAGTACTTC.